The present T cell receptor (beta chain) was sequenced within a study of Graves' ophthalmopathy and Graves' hyperthyroidism. Findings and limits, study-wide: A model built from 13 signatures distinguished ophthalmopathy from stable hyperthyroidism with 87.88% sensitivity and about 80% specificity. The study's model predicted ophthalmopathy progression at 70.59% sensitivity and 72% to 85% specificity.

Aged 18 to 65, the patients with hyperthyroidism had under 2 months' duration and were newly diagnosed. In its sample, this clonotype was seen many times. The antigen is undetermined. Germline assignment: CDR1 MNHNY and CDR2 SVGAGI (reference sequence). After removal of 4 bases from V and 3 bases from J, the junction contained 2 bases not matched to a gene. The CDR3 covers 13 residues. From RNA, the CDR3 regions of TCR beta chains were amplified and sequenced. HTBI-primed RT-PCR formed the first round, and a multiplex PCR formed the second. TCRdb re-called the multiplex PCR reads with MiXCR, one entry per CDR3 protein. Among roughly 600,000 distinct CDR3 sequences listed, roughly 39% were seen once.

Sequenced: peripheral blood or thyroid tissue (not recorded which). This chain uses TRBV6-6 with TRBJ2-7; 8 bases fit TRBD1. This TCR came from an adult man with Graves' hyperthyroidism. CDR3 DNA: TGTGCCAGCAGTTCTGGACAGGGCTACGAGCAGTACTTC. It is translated as CASSSGQGYEQYF.